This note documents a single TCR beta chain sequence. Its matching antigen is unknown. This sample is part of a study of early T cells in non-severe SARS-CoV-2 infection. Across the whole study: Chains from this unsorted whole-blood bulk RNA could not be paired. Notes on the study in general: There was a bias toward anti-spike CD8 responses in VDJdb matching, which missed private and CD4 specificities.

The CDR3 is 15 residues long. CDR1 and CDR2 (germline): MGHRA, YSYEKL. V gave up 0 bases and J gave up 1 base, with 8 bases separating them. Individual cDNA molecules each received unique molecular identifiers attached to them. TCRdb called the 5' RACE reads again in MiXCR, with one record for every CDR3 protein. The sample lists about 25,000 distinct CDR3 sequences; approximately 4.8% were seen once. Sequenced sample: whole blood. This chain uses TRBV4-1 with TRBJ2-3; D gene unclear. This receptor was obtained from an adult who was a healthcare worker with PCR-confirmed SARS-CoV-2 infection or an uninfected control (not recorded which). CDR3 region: CASSQDGTGTDTQYF. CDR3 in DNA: TGCGCCAGCAGCCAAGATGGAACAGGCACAGATACGCAGTATTTT.